These 4 T cell receptor beta chains came from one sample sequenced in a study of cytomegalovirus exposure and HLA in healthy donors. Vbeta (60) and Jbeta (13) primers were used in the PCR. TCRdb keeps only in-frame clones here, not all; method: immunoSEQ multiplex PCR. The sample holds tens of thousands of clones, nearly 70% seen once. Sequenced sample: PBMCs. The receptor source for this set is a woman aged 50 to 60 in good health and CMV-seropositive.

J is TRBJ2-1 and V is TRBV11-3, with D perhaps TRBD2 (5 bases). The CDR3 has 14 amino acids. Germline V gives CDR1 SGHNT, CDR2 YENEEA. V was cut by 6 bases and J by 7 bases, with 16 bases left in between. The CDR3 loop reads CASSLEGMANEQFF. CDR3 in DNA: TGTGCCAGCAGTCTAGAGGGAATGGCGAATGAGCAGTTCTTC. The full variable domain, in which reference TRBV11-3 and TRBJ2-1 provide the parts outside the CDR3, is EAGVVQSPRYKIIEKKQPVAFWCNPISGHNTLYWYLQNLGQGPELLIRYENEEAVDDSQLPKDRFSAERLKGVDSTLKIQPAELGDSAVYLCASSLEGMANEQFFGPGTRLTVL.

This clone turned up a few times. The rearrangement links TRBV9 to TRBJ2-7, with a possible D match to TRBD1 (7 bases). This CDR3 region has 14 residues. V was trimmed by 0 bases and J by 5 bases, leaving 12 bases between them. Germline lookup yields CDR1 SGDLS and CDR2 YYNGEE. CDR3 DNA sequence: TGTGCCAGCAGCGTAGCCCAGGGGGGTAACGAGCAGTACTTC. Its protein is CASSVAQGGNEQYF.

This clone appeared once. V gene TRBV7-9 combines with J gene TRBJ2-5; D is uncertain. Trimming stripped 5 bases from V and 4 bases from J, with 8 bases between. The germline V gene encodes CDR1 SEHNR and CDR2 FQNEAQ (reference sequence). This CDR3 contains 12 residues. The CDR3 region is CASSPTRETQYF. The CDR3 nucleotides read TGTGCCAGCAGCCCGACTCGAGAGACCCAGTACTTC.

This clone was found a few times. The rearrangement uses TRBV6-5 and TRBJ1-3, with unresolved D. The CDR3 totals 14 residues. The V gene lost 7 bases and the J gene lost 0 bases, with 10 bases spanning the gap. The germline V gene encodes CDR1 MNHEY and CDR2 SVGAGI. In nucleotides, the CDR3 is TGTGCCAGCACTGAACACCTCTCTGGAAACACCATATATTTT. Its protein is CASTEHLSGNTIYF.